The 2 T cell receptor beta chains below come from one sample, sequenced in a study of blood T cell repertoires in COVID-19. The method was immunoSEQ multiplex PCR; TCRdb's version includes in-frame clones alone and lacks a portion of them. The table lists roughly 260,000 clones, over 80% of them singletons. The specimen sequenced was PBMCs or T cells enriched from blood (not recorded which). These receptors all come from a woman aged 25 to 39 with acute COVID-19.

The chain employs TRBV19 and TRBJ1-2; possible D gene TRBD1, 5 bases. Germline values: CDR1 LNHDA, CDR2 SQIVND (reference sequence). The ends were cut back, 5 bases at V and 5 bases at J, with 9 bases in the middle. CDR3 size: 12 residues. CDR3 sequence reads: CASSPDRYGYTF. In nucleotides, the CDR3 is TGTGCCAGTAGTCCCGACAGATATGGCTACACCTTC.

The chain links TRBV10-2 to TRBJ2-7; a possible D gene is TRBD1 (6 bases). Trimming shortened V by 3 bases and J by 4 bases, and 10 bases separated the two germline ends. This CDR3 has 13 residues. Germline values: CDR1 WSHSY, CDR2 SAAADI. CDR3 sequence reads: CASSEGTTYEQYF. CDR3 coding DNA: TGCGCCAGCAGTGAAGGGACAACTTACGAGCAGTACTTC.